This T cell receptor (beta chain) came from a study of T cell responses to AZD1222 COVID-19 vaccine. Findings and limits, study-wide: Repertoire collection took place solely once the T cell response had peaked. Recipients of two AZD1222 doses showed rising Spike-specific TCR breadth and depth. Reportedly, close to half of spike-specific TCRs are directed against unmutated variant regions.

On this clone itself: Its antigen is unknown.

Profiled with immunoSEQ multiplex PCR; TCRdb holds only in-frame clones, not every one. The sample lists 200,000 to 300,000 clones, 85% to 95% seen once, with less than 0.65% in the top ten. CDR3 size: 15 residues. In germline, CDR1 is MGHRA, CDR2 YSYEKL. J lost 6 bases, V lost 4 bases, and 8 bases had no gene match. Material: peripheral blood, obtained on day 0 of AZD1222 vaccination. This TCR was recovered from an adult in good health. The chain combines TRBV4-1 with TRBJ2-7; 11 bases are a match to TRBD1. The CDR3 spells CASSLGTGGIGEQYF. CDR3 bases: TGCGCCAGCAGCCTCGGGACAGGGGGGATCGGCGAGCAGTACTTC.